Listed here are 2 T cell receptor beta chains from one sample, sequenced in a study of blood T cell repertoires in COVID-19. Measured with immunoSEQ multiplex PCR; TCRdb has only the in-frame clones, and not every one. Among 70,000 to 75,000 clones, less than 95% were seen once, and the ten largest hold about 5.1%. The sequencing sample was made of peripheral blood. These receptors all stem from a woman in her late teens or twenties with acute or convalescent COVID-19.

CDR3 DNA sequence: TGTGCCAGCAGCCCAGGGGCAGGGGCATCAGACATTCAGTACTTC. Amino acid sequence: CASSPGAGASDIQYF. This rearrangement joins TRBV14 to TRBJ2-4; D perhaps matches TRBD1 (6 bases). The V gene lost 4 bases and the J gene lost 8 bases, with 18 bases spanning the gap. Germline V gene lookup returns CDR1 SGHDN and CDR2 FVKESK. The CDR3 runs 15 residues. The variable domain in full, with the rest retrieved from reference TRBV14 and TRBJ2-4, is EAGVTQFPSHSVIEKGQTVTLRCDPISGHDNLYWYRRVMGKEIKFLLHFVKESKQDESGMPNNRFLAERTGGTYSTLKVQPAELEDSGVYFCASSPGAGASDIQYFGAGTRLSVL.

The rearrangement uses TRBV28 and TRBJ1-2, with D unresolved. Germline V gene lookup returns CDR1 MDHEN and CDR2 SYDVKM. This CDR3 has 13 residues. Trimming took off 5 bases at V and 7 bases at J, with 14 bases between the two ends. In DNA form, the CDR3 reads TGTGCCAGCAGTCGGCCCTACCGGGGTGGCTACACCTTC. Translated: CASSRPYRGGYTF.